The 3 T cell receptor beta chains given below trace back to one sample, sequenced in a study of T cells and Merkel cell carcinoma outcomes. Measured with immunoSEQ multiplex PCR; TCRdb has only the in-frame clones, and not every one. In the table there are about 3,600 clones, roughly 92% of which are singletons. Specimen: tumor tissue from Merkel cell carcinoma. These receptors all stem from a human donor with Merkel cell carcinoma.

The V call is TRBV27, the J call TRBJ2-5; D remains unclear. This CDR3 spans 9 amino acids. V lost 2 bases, J lost 12 bases, and 4 bases lay in between. The germline gives CDR1 MNHEY, CDR2 SMNVEV (reference sequence). The CDR3 protein is CASSLIEYF. The CDR3 DNA is TGTGCCAGCAGTTTAATCGAGTACTTC.

The chain recombines TRBV19 with TRBJ2-3; D unresolved. V was trimmed by 2 bases and J by 4 bases, leaving 10 bases between them. The CDR3 loop spans 14 amino acids. Germline CDR1 reads LNHDA; CDR2 reads SQIVND (reference sequence). The CDR3 loop reads CASSILPGADTQYF. Here the CDR3 DNA reads TGTGCCAGTAGTATACTCCCGGGCGCAGATACGCAGTATTTT.

J is TRBJ2-1 and V is TRBV19; D possibly matches TRBD1 or TRBD2 (6 bases each). V shed 6 bases and J shed 4 bases, with 16 bases lying between them. Germline assignment: CDR1 LNHDA and CDR2 SQIVND (reference sequence). This CDR3 contains 15 residues. The CDR3: CASRGGSSGYNEQFF. CDR3 nucleotides: TGTGCCAGTAGGGGGGGCAGCAGCGGGTACAATGAGCAGTTCTTC.